Listed below are T cell receptor beta chains from one sample, sequenced in a study of spatial heterogeneity in lung cancer. TCRdb re-derived calls from the 5' RACE reads in MiXCR, one entry per CDR3 protein. Among about 5,700 distinct CDR3 sequences, 9.5% to 15% were seen once, and the ten largest hold 16%. The specimen comprised normal lung tissue next to the tumor, sampled at surgery. These receptors were collected from a male donor with early-stage non-small cell lung cancer. Each CDR3 is given with its conserved first and last residue. Fields, in order: J gene, D gene, clone size, V gene, CDR3 protein, CDR3 DNA. D genes are given only for firm matches. Expanded clones are given a class, and other clones once, few, many or no size at all.

TRBJ2-5 . . TRBV27 CASISGETQYF TGTGCCAGCATCTCAGGGGAGACCCAGTACTTC
TRBJ2-6 . many TRBV7-8 CASSPDSPSGANVLTF TGTGCCAGCAGCCCCGACAGTCCCTCTGGGGCCAACGTCCTGACTTTC
TRBJ2-2 . many TRBV3-1 CASSQAENTGELFF TGTGCCAGCAGCCAAGCAGAAAACACCGGGGAGCTGTTTTTT
TRBJ2-7 . many TRBV13 CASSAADDSLSYEQYF TGTGCCAGCAGCGCGGCCGATGACAGCCTCTCCTACGAGCAGTACTTC
TRBJ1-3 . many TRBV27 CASRGTGSGNTIYF TGTGCCAGCAGGGGAACGGGCTCTGGAAACACCATATATTTT
TRBJ2-7 TRBD2 many TRBV6-1 CASRAPTGGSSYEQYF TGTGCCAGCAGGGCTCCTACTGGCGGGAGCTCCTACGAGCAGTACTTC
TRBJ1-5 . many TRBV18 CASSPGSNQPQHF TGTGCCAGCTCACCAGGGAGCAATCAGCCCCAGCATTTT
TRBJ2-5 . . TRBV28 CASSHPPTETQYF TGTGCCAGCAGCCACCCCCCCACAGAGACCCAGTACTTC
TRBJ2-3 TRBD2 many TRBV5-1 CASSLEASGSTDTQYF TGCGCCAGCAGCTTGGAGGCTAGCGGGAGCACAGATACGCAGTATTTT
TRBJ1-1 . many TRBV20-1 CSARDAITNTEAFF TGCAGTGCTAGAGATGCAATTACGAACACTGAAGCTTTCTTT
TRBJ2-1 TRBD2 . TRBV10-2 CASSRSGGSYNEQFF TGCGCCAGCAGTCGTAGCGGGGGCTCCTACAATGAGCAGTTCTTC
TRBJ2-2 TRBD2 medium-sized TRBV7-6 CASSSGSGSTGELFF TGTGCCAGCAGCTCCGGCAGCGGGAGCACCGGGGAGCTGTTTTTT
TRBJ2-7 TRBD2 medium-sized TRBV3-1 CASSRLAGGSEQYF TGTGCCAGCAGCCGACTAGCGGGAGGTAGTGAGCAGTACTTC
TRBJ1-4 . many TRBV6-5 CASSREWGAGEKLFF TGTGCCAGCAGCCGCGAGTGGGGGGCTGGAGAAAAACTGTTTTTT
TRBJ2-1 . many TRBV4-3 CASSQEIWGTSYNEQFF TGCGCCAGCAGCCAAGAGATTTGGGGGACCTCCTACAATGAGCAGTTCTTC
TRBJ1-1 . medium-sized TRBV6-6 CASSYSGSRQGWPEAFF TGTGCCAGCAGTTACTCGGGGTCTCGGCAGGGCTGGCCTGAAGCTTTCTTT
TRBJ2-7 . . TRBV5-4 CASSSWVLSDEQYF TGTGCCAGCAGCTCTTGGGTCTTGAGCGACGAGCAGTACTTC
TRBJ1-1 . medium-sized TRBV10-3 CAISAALGEVGPMNTEAFF TGTGCCATCAGTGCCGCCTTAGGGGAGGTAGGCCCCATGAACACTGAAGCTTTCTTT
TRBJ2-1 TRBD1 medium-sized TRBV12-3/TRBV12-4 CASSRAGTGFF TGTGCCAGCAGCCGAGCCGGGACAGGGTTCTTC
TRBJ2-3 TRBD2 many TRBV20-1 CSARDGGGTDTQYF TGCAGTGCTAGAGATGGGGGGGGCACAGATACGCAGTATTTT
TRBJ2-1 . . TRBV12-3/TRBV12-4 CASSLGFQGGNEQFF TGTGCCAGCAGTTTAGGTTTCCAGGGGGGGAATGAGCAGTTCTTC
TRBJ1-6 . . TRBV4-1 CASSQDGAAWGALHF TGCGCCAGCAGCCAAGATGGGGCCGCTTGGGGGGCCCTCCACTTT
TRBJ1-1 . . TRBV7-8 CASSIDRNTEAFF TGTGCCAGCAGCATCGACAGAAACACTGAAGCTTTCTTT
TRBJ2-1 . many TRBV11-2 CASTIQGVSGNEQFF TGTGCCAGCACCATCCAAGGGGTATCCGGCAATGAGCAGTTCTTC
TRBJ1-5 . many TRBV20-1 CSARPGPFNNQPQHF TGCAGTGCTAGGCCGGGACCGTTTAACAATCAGCCCCAGCATTTT
TRBJ2-7 TRBD2 medium-sized TRBV20-1 CSALTSVTAYEQYF TGCAGTGCCTTGACTAGCGTTACCGCCTACGAGCAGTACTTC
TRBJ2-1 TRBD2 many TRBV9 CASSKTLAEWSSYNEQFF TGTGCCAGCAGCAAAACGCTAGCGGAGTGGAGCTCCTACAATGAGCAGTTCTTC
TRBJ2-5 TRBD2 many TRBV3-1 CASSQVLGLAEETQYF TGTGCCAGCAGCCAAGTCTTGGGACTAGCAGAAGAGACCCAGTACTTC
TRBJ1-1 . medium-sized TRBV27 CASSLTWGGNTEAFF TGTGCCAGCAGTTTAACTTGGGGCGGGAACACTGAAGCTTTCTTT
TRBJ1-2 . many TRBV20-1 CSARDLVSPYLYGYTF TGCAGTGCTAGAGATCTGGTCAGCCCGTATTTGTATGGCTACACCTTC
TRBJ2-1 TRBD1 many TRBV19 CASSVGQGWFHEQFF TGTGCCAGTAGTGTGGGACAGGGTTGGTTTCATGAGCAGTTCTTC
TRBJ2-3 . many TRBV2 CASSERRSSTDTQYF TGTGCCAGCAGTGAAAGAAGGTCTAGCACAGATACGCAGTATTTT
TRBJ1-2 . . TRBV5-6 CASSLVAGEFGYTF TGTGCCAGCAGCTTGGTGGCAGGGGAGTTTGGCTACACCTTC
TRBJ1-1 TRBD1 many TRBV5-1 CASRPRTGGTEAFF TGCGCCAGCCGCCCCCGTACAGGGGGCACTGAAGCTTTCTTT
TRBJ2-5 TRBD1 many TRBV5-1 CASSLVGQGQETQYF TGCGCCAGCAGCTTGGTAGGACAGGGACAAGAGACCCAGTACTTC
TRBJ2-3 . many TRBV20-1 CSATLSADTQYF TGCAGTGCTACCCTAAGCGCAGATACGCAGTATTTT
TRBJ2-7 TRBD2 many TRBV19 CASSRRAGGDSYEQYF TGTGCCAGTAGCCGACGGGCGGGAGGCGACTCCTACGAGCAGTACTTC
TRBJ2-3 . . TRBV6-5 CASSYSMGSRTDTQYF TGTGCCAGCAGTTACTCGATGGGGAGTAGGACAGATACGCAGTATTTT
TRBJ2-3 TRBD2 many TRBV2 CASSGGSPSFTDTQYF TGTGCCAGCAGTGGCGGGAGCCCGAGTTTCACAGATACGCAGTATTTT
TRBJ1-2 . many TRBV18 CASSPVDGQGGYTF TGTGCCAGCTCACCAGTGGACGGCCAAGGAGGCTACACCTTC